This T cell receptor beta chain was sequenced in a study of control samples from healthy donors and cancer patients. Method: immunoSEQ multiplex PCR; TCRdb's copy keeps in-frame clones and lacks some. The sample includes just over 90,000 clones, 86% of them seen just once. The CDR3 extends over 15 amino acids. Germline CDR1 SGHVS, CDR2 FQNEAQ. Germline trimming cut 3 bases from V and 5 bases from J; bases unmatched to any gene: 5. Sequencing was done on a sample of blood. The chain joins TRBV7-8 to TRBJ2-1; TRBD1 agrees at 9 bases. The receptor was derived from a woman in her 50s in good health. In DNA form, the CDR3 reads TGTGCCAGCAGCTTCCGGGACAGGGCTAACAATGAGCAGTTCTTC. It translates to CASSFRDRANNEQFF.